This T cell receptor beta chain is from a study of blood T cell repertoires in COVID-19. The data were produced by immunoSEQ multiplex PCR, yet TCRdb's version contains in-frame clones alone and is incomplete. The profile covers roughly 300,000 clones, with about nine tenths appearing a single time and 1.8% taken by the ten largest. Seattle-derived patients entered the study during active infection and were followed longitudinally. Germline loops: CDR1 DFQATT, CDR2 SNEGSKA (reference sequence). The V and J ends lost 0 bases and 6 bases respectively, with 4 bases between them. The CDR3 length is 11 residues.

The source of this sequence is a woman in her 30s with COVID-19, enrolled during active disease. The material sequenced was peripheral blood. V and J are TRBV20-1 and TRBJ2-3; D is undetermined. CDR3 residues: CSARDRDTQYF. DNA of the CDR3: TGCAGTGCTAGAGATCGTGATACGCAGTATTTT.